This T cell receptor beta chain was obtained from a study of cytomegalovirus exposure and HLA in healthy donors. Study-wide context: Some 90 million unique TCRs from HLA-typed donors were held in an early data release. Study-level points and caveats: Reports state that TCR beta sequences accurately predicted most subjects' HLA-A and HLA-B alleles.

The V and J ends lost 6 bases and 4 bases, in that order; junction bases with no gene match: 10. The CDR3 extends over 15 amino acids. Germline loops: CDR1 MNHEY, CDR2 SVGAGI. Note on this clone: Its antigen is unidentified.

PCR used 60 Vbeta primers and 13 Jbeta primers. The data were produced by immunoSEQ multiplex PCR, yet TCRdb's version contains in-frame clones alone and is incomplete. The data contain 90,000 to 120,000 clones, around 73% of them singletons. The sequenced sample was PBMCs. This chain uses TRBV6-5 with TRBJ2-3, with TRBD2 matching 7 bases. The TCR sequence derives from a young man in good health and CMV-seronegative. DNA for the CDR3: TGTGCCAGCAGCCTCCTAGCGGCGAGCTCAGATACGCAGTATTTT. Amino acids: CASSLLAASSDTQYF.